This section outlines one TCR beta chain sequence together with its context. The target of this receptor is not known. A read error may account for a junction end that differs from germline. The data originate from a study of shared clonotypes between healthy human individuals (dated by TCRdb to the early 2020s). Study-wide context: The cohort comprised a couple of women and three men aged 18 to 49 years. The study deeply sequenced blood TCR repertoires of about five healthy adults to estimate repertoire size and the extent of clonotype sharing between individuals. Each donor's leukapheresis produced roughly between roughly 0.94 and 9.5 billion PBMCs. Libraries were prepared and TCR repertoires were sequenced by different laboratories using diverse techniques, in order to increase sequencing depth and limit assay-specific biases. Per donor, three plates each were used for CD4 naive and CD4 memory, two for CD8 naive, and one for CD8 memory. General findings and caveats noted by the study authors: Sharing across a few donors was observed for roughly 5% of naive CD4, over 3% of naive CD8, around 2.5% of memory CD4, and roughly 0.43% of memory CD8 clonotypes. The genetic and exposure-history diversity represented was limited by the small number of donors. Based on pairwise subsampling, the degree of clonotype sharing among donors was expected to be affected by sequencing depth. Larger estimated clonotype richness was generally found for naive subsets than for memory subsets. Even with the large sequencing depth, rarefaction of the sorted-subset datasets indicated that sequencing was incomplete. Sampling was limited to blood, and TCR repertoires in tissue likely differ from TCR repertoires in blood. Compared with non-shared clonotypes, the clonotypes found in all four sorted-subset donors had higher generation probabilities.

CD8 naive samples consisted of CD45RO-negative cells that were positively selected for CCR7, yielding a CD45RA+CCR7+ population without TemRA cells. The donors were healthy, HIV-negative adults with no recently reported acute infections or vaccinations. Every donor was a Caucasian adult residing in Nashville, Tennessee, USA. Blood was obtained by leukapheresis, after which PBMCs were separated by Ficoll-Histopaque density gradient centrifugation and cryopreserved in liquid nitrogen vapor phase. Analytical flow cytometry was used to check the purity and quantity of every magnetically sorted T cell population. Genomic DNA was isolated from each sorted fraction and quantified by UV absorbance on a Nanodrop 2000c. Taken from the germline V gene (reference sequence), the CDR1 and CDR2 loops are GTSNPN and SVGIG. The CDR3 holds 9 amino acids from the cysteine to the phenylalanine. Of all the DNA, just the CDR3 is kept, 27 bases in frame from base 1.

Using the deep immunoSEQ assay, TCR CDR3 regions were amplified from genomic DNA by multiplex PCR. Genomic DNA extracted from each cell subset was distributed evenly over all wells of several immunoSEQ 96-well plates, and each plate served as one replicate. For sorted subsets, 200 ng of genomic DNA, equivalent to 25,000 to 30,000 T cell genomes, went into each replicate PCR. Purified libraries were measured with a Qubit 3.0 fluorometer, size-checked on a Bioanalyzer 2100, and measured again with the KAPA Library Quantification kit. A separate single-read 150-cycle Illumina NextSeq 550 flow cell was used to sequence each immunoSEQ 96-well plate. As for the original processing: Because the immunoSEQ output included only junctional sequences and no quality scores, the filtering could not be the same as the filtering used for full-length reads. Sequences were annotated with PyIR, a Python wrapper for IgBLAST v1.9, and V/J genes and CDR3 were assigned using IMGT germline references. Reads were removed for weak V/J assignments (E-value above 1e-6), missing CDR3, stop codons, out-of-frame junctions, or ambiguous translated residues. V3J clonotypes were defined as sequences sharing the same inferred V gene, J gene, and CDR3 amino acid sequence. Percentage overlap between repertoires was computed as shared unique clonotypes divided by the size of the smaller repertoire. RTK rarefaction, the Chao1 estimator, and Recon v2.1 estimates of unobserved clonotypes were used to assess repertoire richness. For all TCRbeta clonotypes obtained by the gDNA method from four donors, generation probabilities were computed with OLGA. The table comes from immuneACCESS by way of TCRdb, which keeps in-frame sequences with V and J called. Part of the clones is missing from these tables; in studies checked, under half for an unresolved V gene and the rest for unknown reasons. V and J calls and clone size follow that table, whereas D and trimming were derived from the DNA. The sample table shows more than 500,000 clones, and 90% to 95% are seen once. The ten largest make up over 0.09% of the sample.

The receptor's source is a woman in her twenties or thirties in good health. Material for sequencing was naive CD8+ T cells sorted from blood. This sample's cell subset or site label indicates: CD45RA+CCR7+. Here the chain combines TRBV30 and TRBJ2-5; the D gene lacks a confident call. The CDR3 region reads CAWGPRPDF. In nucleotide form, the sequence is TGTGCCTGGGGTCCCCGTCCAGACTTC.